The 30 T cell receptor beta chains below all came from one sample that was sequenced in a study of cytomegalovirus exposure and HLA in healthy donors. Both 60 Vbeta primers and 13 Jbeta primers went into the PCR. TCRdb keeps only in-frame clones here, not all; method: immunoSEQ multiplex PCR. This sample has about 190,000 clones, with around four fifths found just once. The sample consisted of PBMCs. These receptor sequences come from a woman aged 18 to 35 in good health and CMV-seronegative.

The rearrangement uses TRBV5-1 and TRBJ1-3; D is possibly TRBD1 (6 bases). Germline CDR1 is SGHRS and CDR2 is YFSETQ. This CDR3 is built from 16 residues. The V end lost 4 bases, the J end lost 2 bases, and 16 bases lay between the germline ends. The CDR3 region is CASSPQGGGTGNTIYF. CDR3 bases: TGCGCCAGCAGCCCTCAGGGAGGGGGGACTGGAAACACCATATATTTT.

Only a few counts were recorded for this clone. The chain combines TRBV10-2 with TRBJ2-7; TRBD2 is a possible D gene (5 bases). The CDR3 is made up of 13 amino acids. Germline values: CDR1 WSHSY, CDR2 SAAADI. V lost 7 bases to trimming and J lost 6 bases, with 16 bases between them. The CDR3 reads CASNSGEMGEQYF. In nucleotides, the CDR3 is TGCGCCAGCAACTCCGGGGAAATGGGCGAGCAGTACTTC.

This chain joins TRBV7-9 and TRBJ2-7, with D unresolved. V was shortened by 3 bases and J by 3 bases, with 9 bases between the two germline ends. The CDR3 extends over 13 amino acids. Looked up from germline, CDR1 is SEHNR and CDR2 is FQNEAQ (reference sequence). CDR3 region: CASSFVADYEQYF. The DNA of the CDR3 is TGTGCCAGCAGCTTTGTGGCGGACTACGAGCAGTACTTC.

The V gene is TRBV6-6, the J gene TRBJ2-3, with TRBD1 as a possible D gene (6 bases). Trimming shortened V by 2 bases and J by 6 bases, and 18 bases separated the two germline ends. The CDR3 length is 16 residues. Germline V lookup: CDR1 MNHNY, CDR2 SVGAGI (reference sequence). The CDR3 spells CASSYLGQPPRDTQYF. The CDR3 coding sequence is TGTGCCAGCAGTTACCTTGGACAGCCTCCGAGGGATACGCAGTATTTT.

This clone was counted a single time. The V call is TRBV5-1, the J call TRBJ2-2; 9 bases fit TRBD2. Trimming cost V 4 bases and J 3 bases; bases outside gene matches: 13. CDR1 and CDR2 (germline): SGHRS, YFSETQ. The CDR3 sequence is 18 residues long. The CDR3 sequence: CASSQDPSGKLDTGELFF. The DNA for the CDR3 is TGCGCCAGCAGCCAGGATCCTAGCGGGAAGTTGGACACCGGGGAGCTGTTTTTT.

This chain links TRBV2 with TRBJ1-2; D may be TRBD1 (6 bases). The CDR3 spans 13 residues. The V end was cut by 4 bases, the J end by 8 bases, with 14 bases between. Germline V lookup: CDR1 SNHLY, CDR2 FYNNEI. DNA for the CDR3: TGTGCCAGCAGTGTCCAGGGGCGCCGAGGCTACACCTTC. Translation gives CASSVQGRRGYTF. Variable domain in full (rest from reference TRBV2 and TRBJ1-2): EPEVTQTPSHQVTQMGQEVILRCVPISNHLYFYWYRQILGQKVEFLVSFYNNEISEKSEIFDDQFSVERPDGSNFTLKIRSTKLEDSAMYFCASSVQGRRGYTFGSGTRLTVV.

The V call is TRBV5-1, the J call TRBJ1-3; 9 positions match TRBD1. Germline V lookup: CDR1 SGHRS, CDR2 YFSETQ. The CDR3 has 14 amino acids. V dropped 2 bases and J dropped 4; count of bases not matched to a gene: 1. CDR3 sequence (DNA): TGCGCCAGCAGCTTAACAGGGGGCGGAAACACCATATATTTT. Translation gives CASSLTGGGNTIYF. The variable domain in full, with the rest retrieved from reference TRBV5-1 and TRBJ1-3, is KAGVTQTPRYLIKTRGQQVTLSCSPISGHRSVSWYQQTPGQGLQFLFEYFSETQRNKGNFPGRFSGRQFSNSRSEMNVSTLELGDSALYLCASSLTGGGNTIYFGEGSWLTVV.

The chain recombines TRBV7-8 with TRBJ1-4; no clear D gene. V lost 5 bases, J lost 10 bases, and 14 bases lay in between. CDR1 and CDR2 from the germline V gene are SGHVS and FQNEAQ. The CDR3 contains 13 residues. CDR3 amino acids: CASSLYTVGKLFF. The CDR3 DNA is TGTGCCAGCAGCCTTTACACAGTCGGAAAACTGTTTTTT.

The chain has TRBV5-1 and TRBJ2-7; 11 positions match TRBD2. V lost 4 bases to trimming and J lost 6 bases; unmatched junction nucleotides: 6. This CDR3 region has 14 residues. CDR1 and CDR2 from the germline V gene are SGHRS and YFSETQ. CDR3 residues: CASSLTSGSGEQYF. The CDR3, as DNA: TGCGCCAGCAGCCTTACTAGCGGGAGTGGCGAGCAGTACTTC.

The genes are TRBV30 and TRBJ2-1, with D possibly TRBD2 on 5 matching bases. The CDR3 has 14 residues. Germline-derived CDR1 and CDR2 are GTSNPN and SVGIG (reference sequence). Trimming shortened V by 2 bases and J by 4 bases, and 12 bases separated the two germline ends. CDR3 nucleotide sequence: TGTGCCTGGAGTTACGACGGACTTTACAATGAGCAGTTCTTC. Protein: CAWSYDGLYNEQFF.

This chain links TRBV19 with TRBJ2-1, with TRBD2 matching 10 bases. The CDR3 spans 17 residues. J lost 0 bases, V lost 4 bases, and 6 bases had no gene match. Germline V CDR1 and CDR2: LNHDA, SQIVND (reference sequence). The chain's CDR3 is CASSTGLAVRSYNEQFF. The CDR3 coding sequence is TGTGCCAGTAGTACAGGACTAGCGGTTCGCTCCTACAATGAGCAGTTCTTC.

The rearrangement joins TRBV28 to TRBJ2-1; possibly TRBD2 for D (6 bases). Germline V gene sequence: CDR1 MDHEN, CDR2 SYDVKM. CDR3 length: 13 residues. V lost 2 bases and J lost 9, with 11 bases in between. CDR3 sequence: CASSLGREVEQFF. The CDR3 DNA sequence: TGTGCCAGCAGTTTAGGCAGGGAGGTTGAGCAGTTCTTC.

The chain carries TRBV6-1 and TRBJ2-7; 14 bases match TRBD2. This CDR3 is built from 15 residues. The germline V gene has CDR1 MNHNS and CDR2 SASEGT. V trimming: 3 bases; J trimming: 4 bases; junction bases outside the gene matches: 2. Here the CDR3 reads CASSEGLAGVYEQYF. As DNA, the CDR3 is TGTGCCAGCAGTGAGGGACTAGCGGGAGTTTACGAGCAGTACTTC.

The chain employs TRBV6-5 and TRBJ1-1, with D uncertain. V lost 6 bases, J lost 4 bases, and 12 bases lay in between. The germline CDR1 and CDR2 sequences are MNHEY and SVGAGI. This CDR3 spans 13 amino acids. CDR3 in DNA: TGTGCCAGCAGCCCCGGTACGTTCACTGAAGCTTTCTTT. Translating it yields CASSPGTFTEAFF.

Comment on this clone: One junction end does not reproduce the germline sequence, and a read error may be involved. The J gene is TRBJ2-3, the V gene TRBV10-3; D call uncertain. CDR3 length equals 12 residues. Germline-derived CDR1 and CDR2 are ENHRY and SYGVKD. The CDR3 sequence: CTISGNTDTQYF. DNA for the CDR3: TGTACCATCAGTGGTAACACAGATACGCAGTATTTT.

The table lists this clone with a few counts. J is TRBJ2-3 and V is TRBV5-6; 9 bases are a match to TRBD1. Germline V CDR1 and CDR2: SGHDT, YYEEEE. V lost 6 bases and J lost 5; bases outside the gene matches: 7. The CDR3 runs 14 residues. The CDR3 region has the DNA TGTGCCAGCACCCCGGGACAGGGACGAGATACGCAGTATTTT. This gives the protein CASTPGQGRDTQYF.

The chain carries TRBV19 and TRBJ1-5; tentatively, D is TRBD1 (6 bases). This CDR3 is 17 amino acids long. The V and J ends lost 7 bases and 2 bases respectively, with 21 bases between them. Germline V gene lookup returns CDR1 LNHDA and CDR2 SQIVND (reference sequence). The CDR3 spells CASMARGGFFGNQPQHF. CDR3 bases: TGTGCCAGTATGGCCAGGGGAGGGTTTTTTGGCAATCAGCCCCAGCATTTT.

The table lists this clone with a count of one. The genes are TRBV27 and TRBJ1-1; D uncertain. The length of the CDR3 is 14 residues. Between the trimmed V and J ends, which lost 2 bases and 4 bases, there was a span of 11 bases. In germline, CDR1 is MNHEY, CDR2 SMNVEV (reference sequence). The CDR3 protein is CASSLGERFTEAFF. For the CDR3, the DNA is TGTGCCAGCAGTTTAGGGGAGAGGTTCACTGAAGCTTTCTTT.

V gene TRBV5-1 combines with J gene TRBJ2-5; D ambiguous. The J call could be wrong; TRBJ2-7 is a better fit for the DNA end. The germline CDR1 and CDR2 sequences are SGHRS and YFSETQ. There are 14 residues in the CDR3. CDR3 nucleotides: TGCGCCAGCAGCTTGGCTTGGGACTCCTACGAGCAGTACTTC. Its translation: CASSLAWDSYEQYF.

This chain joins TRBV6-1 and TRBJ2-2; 9 bases map to TRBD1. Trimming removed 7 bases from V and 4 bases from J; junction bases left unmatched: 7. The CDR3 runs 15 residues. Germline loops: CDR1 MNHNS, CDR2 SASEGT. The CDR3 sequence is CASMFGTGPTGELFF. The CDR3 region has the DNA TGTGCCAGCATGTTTGGGACAGGGCCCACCGGGGAGCTGTTTTTT.

This sequence joins TRBV5-6 and TRBJ1-2; weak D call: TRBD1 (6 bases). The germline gives CDR1 SGHDT, CDR2 YYEEEE. Trimming removed 2 bases from V and 1 base from J, with 12 bases in between. The CDR3 is made up of 15 amino acids. CDR3: CASSLMDRDNYGYTF. In nucleotides, the CDR3 is TGTGCCAGCAGCTTAATGGACAGAGATAACTATGGCTACACCTTC.

This clone appeared once. V usage is TRBV7-2 and J usage is TRBJ2-1, with 7 bases fitting TRBD2. CDR1 is SGHTA and CDR2 is FQGNSA in the germline V gene. There are 15 residues in the CDR3. Trimming took 2 bases from V and 4 from J; bases not matched to a gene: 5. As DNA, the CDR3 is TGTGCCAGCAGCTTATTAGCGGGTCAGTACAATGAGCAGTTCTTC. Residues: CASSLLAGQYNEQFF.

The genes are TRBV7-7 and TRBJ2-7; 10 bases map to TRBD2. The germline V gene has CDR1 SSHAT and CDR2 FNYEAQ (reference sequence). V lost 2 bases, J lost 3 bases, and 13 bases stayed unmatched. The CDR3 contains 18 residues. DNA for the CDR3: TGTGCCAGCAGCTTATTACTGACCCCGGGACTAGCGATCTACGAGCAGTACTTC. This translates into CASSLLLTPGLAIYEQYF.

The V call is TRBV7-9, the J call TRBJ2-1, with D perhaps TRBD1 (5 bases). V lost 3 bases, J lost 10 bases, and 13 bases lay in between. From germline, CDR1 is SEHNR and CDR2 FQNEAQ (reference sequence). CDR3 length equals 13 residues. CDR3 nucleotides: TGTGCCAGCAGCTTCCTAGACAGTAGGGAGCAGTTCTTC. Translated: CASSFLDSREQFF.

J is TRBJ1-1 and V is TRBV6-1; tentative D call: TRBD1 (6 bases). The V and J ends lost 9 bases and 1 base respectively, with 18 bases between them. Germline CDR1 and CDR2: MNHNS and SASEGT. There are 15 residues in the CDR3. The CDR3 region has the DNA TGTGCCAGTCCCGCGGGGGGGGCTGGGAACACTGAAGCTTTCTTT. It is translated as CASPAGGAGNTEAFF.

The CDR3 region is CASSAQGSWMNEQFF. The CDR3 region has the DNA TGTGCCAGCAGCGCCCAGGGTTCTTGGATGAATGAGCAGTTCTTC. The chain is built from TRBV5-8 and TRBJ2-1; weak D call: TRBD1 (5 bases). Germline-derived CDR1 and CDR2 are SGHTS and YDEGEE. The V gene lost 4 bases and the J gene lost 7 bases, with 18 bases spanning the gap. The CDR3 has 15 amino acids.

This clone was seen a handful of times. The chain recombines TRBV6-6 with TRBJ1-5; TRBD1 might be the D (6 bases). From germline, CDR1 is MNHNY and CDR2 SVGAGI (reference sequence). Trimming pared 6 bases from V and 3 bases from J, leaving 18 bases between. There are 16 residues in the CDR3. As DNA, the CDR3 is TGTGCCAGCAGGAAAACGGGACAAGGAGTCAATCAGCCCCAGCATTTT. This encodes CASRKTGQGVNQPQHF.

The V gene is TRBV27, the J gene TRBJ2-1, with TRBD2 matching over 11 bases. Germline lookup yields CDR1 MNHEY and CDR2 SMNVEV (reference sequence). The junction had 3 bases not matched to a gene; V was cut back by 5 bases and J by 3 bases. This CDR3 contains 15 residues. The CDR3 DNA follows: TGTGCCAGCAGTCCACTAGCGGGAGTCTACAATGAGCAGTTCTTC. Its protein is CASSPLAGVYNEQFF.

The V gene is TRBV2, the J gene TRBJ2-5; 12 bases match TRBD2. The V gene end was trimmed by 8 bases and the J gene end by 1 base; junction bases not matched to a gene: 5. The CDR3 covers 15 residues. Germline CDR1 SNHLY, CDR2 FYNNEI. The CDR3 reads CASGAGLAGQETQYF. The CDR3 coding sequence is TGTGCCAGCGGAGCGGGACTAGCGGGCCAAGAGACCCAGTACTTC.

The chain has TRBV2 and TRBJ2-5, with D perhaps matching TRBD2 (6 bases). Germline V gene lookup returns CDR1 SNHLY and CDR2 FYNNEI. V lost 7 bases to trimming and J lost 5 bases, with 14 bases between them. The CDR3 extends over 13 amino acids. The chain's CDR3 is CASTGGELETQYF. Written as DNA, the CDR3 is TGTGCCAGCACTGGAGGGGAGCTGGAGACCCAGTACTTC.